The present TCR beta chain was sequenced within a study of graft-versus-host responses after intestinal transplantation. Study overall: Among the recipients, transplants were multivisceral, liver-intestinal, or isolated intestinal. Every recipient underwent anti-thymocyte globulin induction, then tacrolimus and steroids for three to four years.

With respect to this clone: Its antigen is still unknown.

The CDR3 length is 14 residues. Germline assignment: CDR1 SNHLY and CDR2 FYNNEI. V was cut by 4 bases and J by 3 bases, with 10 bases left in between. Sequencing was performed with immunoSEQ multiplex PCR; in TCRdb, only in-frame clones are kept and a portion is missing. The table shows about 92,000 clones, with 80% to 85% occurring only once. General observations from the study: GvH clones appeared in recipient marrow, some first in ileum or blood.

The sequences come from unstimulated CD8+ T cells sorted from spleen or lymph node cells, collected before intestinal transplant. This sequence originates from a human donor who received an intestinal transplant. The chain combines TRBV2 with TRBJ1-3; maybe TRBD1 (5 bases). The CDR3 loop reads CASSVGRVGNTIYF. The CDR3, as DNA: TGTGCCAGCAGTGTCGGCAGGGTTGGAAACACCATATATTTT.